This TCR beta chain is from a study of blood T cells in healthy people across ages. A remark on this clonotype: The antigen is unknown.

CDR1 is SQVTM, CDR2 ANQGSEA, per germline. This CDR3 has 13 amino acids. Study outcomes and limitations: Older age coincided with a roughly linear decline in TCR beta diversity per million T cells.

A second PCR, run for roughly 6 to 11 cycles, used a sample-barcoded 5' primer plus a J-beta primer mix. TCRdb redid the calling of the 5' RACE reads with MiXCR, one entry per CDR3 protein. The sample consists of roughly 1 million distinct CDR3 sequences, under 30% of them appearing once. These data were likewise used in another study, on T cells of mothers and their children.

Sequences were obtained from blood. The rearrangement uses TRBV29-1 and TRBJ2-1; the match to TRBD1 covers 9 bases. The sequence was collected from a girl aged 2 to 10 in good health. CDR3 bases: TGCAGTGTCGCCACAGGGGGCTTCAATGAGCAGTTCTTC. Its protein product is CSVATGGFNEQFF.